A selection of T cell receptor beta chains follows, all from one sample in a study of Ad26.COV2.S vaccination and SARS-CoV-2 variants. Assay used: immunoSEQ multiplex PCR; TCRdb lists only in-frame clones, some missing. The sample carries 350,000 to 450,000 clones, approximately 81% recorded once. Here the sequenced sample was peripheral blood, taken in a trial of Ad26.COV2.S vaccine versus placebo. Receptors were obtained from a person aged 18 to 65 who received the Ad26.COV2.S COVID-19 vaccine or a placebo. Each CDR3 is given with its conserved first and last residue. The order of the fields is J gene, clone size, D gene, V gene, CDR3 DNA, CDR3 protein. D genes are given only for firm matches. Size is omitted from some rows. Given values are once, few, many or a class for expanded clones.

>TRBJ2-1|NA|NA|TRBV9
TGTGCCAGCAGCGATCGCTACAATGAGCAGTTCTTC
CASSDRYNEQFF
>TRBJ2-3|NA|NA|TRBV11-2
TGTGCCAGCAGCTTAGAGGCCAGCCGGGCGACAGATACGCAGTATTTT
CASSLEASRATDTQYF
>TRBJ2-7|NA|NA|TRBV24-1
TGTGCCACCAGTGATTTCCGAGTAAGCTTACAGAATTGCTTCGAGCAGTACTTC
CATSDFRVSLQNCFEQYF
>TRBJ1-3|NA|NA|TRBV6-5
TGTGCCAGCAGTTCCTGGGGACTTGAGGGGAGAAACACCATATATTTT
CASSSWGLEGRNTIYF
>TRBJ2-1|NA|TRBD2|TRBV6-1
TGTGCCAGCAGTGAAGACCGTAGGAGCGGGAGGCCCAATGAGCAGTTCTTC
CASSEDRRSGRPNEQFF
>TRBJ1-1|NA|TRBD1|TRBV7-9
TGTGCCAGCAGCCTCCCGTGGACAGGAGCTGAAGCTTTCTTT
CASSLPWTGAEAFF
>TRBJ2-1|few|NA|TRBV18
TGTGCCAGCTCACTCTCCATTGAGCAGTTCTTC
CASSLSIEQFF
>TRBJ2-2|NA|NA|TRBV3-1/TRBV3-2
TGTGCCAGCAGCCAAGATCCCTATAGGAGCAGGGGAGCGAACACCGGGGAGCTGTTTTTT
CASSQDPYRSRGANTGELFF
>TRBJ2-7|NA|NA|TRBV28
TGTGCCAGCAGTTTTCGTCGAGGAACAACCCACGAGCAGTACTTC
CASSFRRGTTHEQYF
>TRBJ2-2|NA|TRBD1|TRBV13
TGTGCCAGCACCAACCCCGGGACAGGAAACACCGGGGAGCTGTTTTTT
CASTNPGTGNTGELFF
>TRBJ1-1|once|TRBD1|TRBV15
TGTGCCACCAGCAGAGCACAGGGGAGGTCTGAAGCTTTCTTT
CATSRAQGRSEAFF
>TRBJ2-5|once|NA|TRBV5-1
TGCGCCAGCAGCTTGGCTGGGACAAACCAAGAGACCCAGTACTTC
CASSLAGTNQETQYF
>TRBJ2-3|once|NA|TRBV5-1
TGCGCCAGCACAGACCAGGGGGGGAGCACAGATACGCAGTATTTT
CASTDQGGSTDTQYF
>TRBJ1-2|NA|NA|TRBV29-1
TGCAGCGTTGAGAGAGGGCAGGGCGACTATGGCTACACCTTC
CSVERGQGDYGYTF
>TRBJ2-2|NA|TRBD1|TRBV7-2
TGTGCCAGCAGCTCACAGGGGGCGCGGGGGGAGCTGTTTTTT
CASSSQGARGELFF
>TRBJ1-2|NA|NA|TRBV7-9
TGTGCCAGCAGCTTAATGGGGGTGAACTATGGCTACACCTTC
CASSLMGVNYGYTF
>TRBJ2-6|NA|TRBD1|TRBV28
TGTGCCAGCAGTTACGGACAGGGGACGCCCGGGGCCAACGTCCTGACTTTC
CASSYGQGTPGANVLTF
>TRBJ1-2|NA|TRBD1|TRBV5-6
TGTGCCAGCAGCTCCCGGGACAGAGCGTGGGGCTACACCTTC
CASSSRDRAWGYTF
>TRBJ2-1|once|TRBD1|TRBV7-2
TGTGCCAGCAGCTTAGACAGGGGCGCCTACAATGAGCAGTTCTTC
CASSLDRGAYNEQFF
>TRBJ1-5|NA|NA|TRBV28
TGTGCCAGCAGCGCCGACAGACTCAATCAGCCCCAGCATTTT
CASSADRLNQPQHF
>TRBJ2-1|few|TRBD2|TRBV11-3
TGTGCCAGCAGCTTAAGAAGCGGGGGGGACTCCTACAATGAGCAGTTCTTC
CASSLRSGGDSYNEQFF
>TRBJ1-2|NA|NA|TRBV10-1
TGCGCCAGCAGTGAGTCACAGAACTATGGCTACACCTTC
CASSESQNYGYTF
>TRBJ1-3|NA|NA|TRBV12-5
TGTGCTAGTGGTTTGGGGCTTCCCCTAAACACCATATATTTT
CASGLGLPLNTIYF
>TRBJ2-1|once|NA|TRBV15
TGTGCCACCAGCAGGCCGAGGAATGAGCAGTTCTTC
CATSRPRNEQFF
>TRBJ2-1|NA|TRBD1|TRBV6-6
TGTGCCAGTATGGCAGGGGGAGCCTACAATGAGCAGTTCTTC
CASMAGGAYNEQFF
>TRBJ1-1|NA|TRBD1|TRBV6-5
TGTGCCAGCAGGGGCCAGGGGGGGTATAACACTGAAGCTTTCTTT
CASRGQGGYNTEAFF
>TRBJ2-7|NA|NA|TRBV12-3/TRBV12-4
TGTGCCAGCAGTTTTAAGGGTGGGGAGCAGTACTTC
CASSFKGGEQYF
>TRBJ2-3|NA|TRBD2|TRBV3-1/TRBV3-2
TGTGCCAGCAGCCAACGGGGGGTAGATACGCAGTATTTT
CASSQRGVDTQYF
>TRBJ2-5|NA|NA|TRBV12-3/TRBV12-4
TGTGCCAGCAGTTTTGCGGGAGAGACCCAGTACTTC
CASSFAGETQYF
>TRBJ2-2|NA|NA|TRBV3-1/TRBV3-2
TGTGCCAGCAGCCTTCCCCTTACGGCGGGCACCGGGGAGCTGTTTTTT
CASSLPLTAGTGELFF
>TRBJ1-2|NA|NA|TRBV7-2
TGTGCCAGCAGCTCTGTAAGATCACCGGGACATACTAACTATGGCTACACCTTC
CASSSVRSPGHTNYGYTF
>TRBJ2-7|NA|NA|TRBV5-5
TGTGCCAGCAGTCCTGGATCTGTAACCTACGAGCAGTACTTC
CASSPGSVTYEQYF
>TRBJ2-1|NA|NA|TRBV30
TGTGCCTGGAGTGTAGGGTACGCGGGCGATGAGCAGTTCTTC
CAWSVGYAGDEQFF
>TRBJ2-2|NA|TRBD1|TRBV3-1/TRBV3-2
TGTGCCAGCAGCCAAGCGACAGGGGGCACCGGGGAGCTGTTTTTT
CASSQATGGTGELFF
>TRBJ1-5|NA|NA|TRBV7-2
TGTGCCAGCAGCTTAAGGTTCAGGCAGCCCCAGCATTTT
CASSLRFRQPQHF
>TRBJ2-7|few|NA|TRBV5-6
TGTGCCAGCAGCTTGGGCATCGGAGACTACGAGCAGTACTTC
CASSLGIGDYEQYF
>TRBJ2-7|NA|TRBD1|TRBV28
TGTGCCAGCACGGCCAGGGGGCCTTACGAGCAGTACTTC
CASTARGPYEQYF
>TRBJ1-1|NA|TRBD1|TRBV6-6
TGTGCCAGCAGTCCGACAGGGGGTAGTGAAGCTTTCTTT
CASSPTGGSEAFF
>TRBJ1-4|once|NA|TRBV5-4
TGTGCCAGCAGCACTTCCTTGGGAACTAATGAAAAACTGTTTTTT
CASSTSLGTNEKLFF
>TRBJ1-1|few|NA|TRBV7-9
TGTGCCAGCAGCTTTACGATCGGTGAAGCTTTCTTT
CASSFTIGEAFF
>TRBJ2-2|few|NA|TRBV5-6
TGTGCCAGCAGCCCAGGACAGACTAGCGGGGAGCTGTTTTTT
CASSPGQTSGELFF
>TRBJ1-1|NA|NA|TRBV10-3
TGTGCCATCAGGTGGGGGCAGGGAGGCACTGAAGCTTTCTTT
CAIRWGQGGTEAFF
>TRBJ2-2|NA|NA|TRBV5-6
TGTGCCAGCAGCTTGGCCGACCGCTCCGGGGAGCTGTTTTTT
CASSLADRSGELFF
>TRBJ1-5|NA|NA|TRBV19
TGTGCCAGTACCCCCCCAGGGGTCAATCAGCCCCAGCATTTT
CASTPPGVNQPQHF
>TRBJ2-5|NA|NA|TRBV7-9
TGTGCCAGCAGCTTTATGCGGCGGCAAGAGACCCAGTACTTC
CASSFMRRQETQYF
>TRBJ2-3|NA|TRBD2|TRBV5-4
TGTGCCAGCAGCTTGGCTAGCGGGAGGCCAGATACGCAGTATTTT
CASSLASGRPDTQYF
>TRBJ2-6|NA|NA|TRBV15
TGTGCCACCAGCAACTCACAGGGATTGAGCTCTGGGGCCAACGTCCTGACTTTC
CATSNSQGLSSGANVLTF
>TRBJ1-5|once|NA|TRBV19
TGTGCCAGTAGTTACGGTATCAATCAGCCCCAGCATTTT
CASSYGINQPQHF
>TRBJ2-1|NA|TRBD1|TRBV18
TGTGCCAGCTCACCTCCCGGGACAGGGTTCAATGAGCAGTTCTTC
CASSPPGTGFNEQFF
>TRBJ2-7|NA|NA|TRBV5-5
TGTGCCAGCAGCTTGGTGGGGAGCTACGAGCAGTACTTC
CASSLVGSYEQYF
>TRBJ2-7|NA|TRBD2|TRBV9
TGTGCCAGCAGCGTAGTCCCTAGCGGGGGATTGGGTGAGCAGTACTTC
CASSVVPSGGLGEQYF
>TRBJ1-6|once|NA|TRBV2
TGTGCCACAAGGACAGAAAAATCACCCCTCCACTTT
CATRTEKSPLHF
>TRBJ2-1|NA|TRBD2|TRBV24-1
TGTGCCACCAGTGACCCGGGACTAGCAAATGAGCAGTTCTTC
CATSDPGLANEQFF
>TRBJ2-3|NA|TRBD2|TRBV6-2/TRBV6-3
TGTGCCAGCAGCAGACTAGCGGTTAGCACAGATACGCAGTATTTT
CASSRLAVSTDTQYF
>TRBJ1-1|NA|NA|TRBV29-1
TGCAGCGTTGCAAGGACCACACGATGGGCTGAAGCTTTCTTT
CSVARTTRWAEAFF